The present T cell receptor beta chain was sequenced within a study of T cell changes during pregnancy in multiple sclerosis. The junction had 8 bases not matched to a gene; V was cut back by 8 bases and J by 6 bases. CDR1 and CDR2 (germline): MNHNS, SASEGT. The CDR3 is made up of 13 amino acids. Sequencing used immunoSEQ multiplex PCR; TCRdb keeps in-frame clones, though not all of them. The table lists about 68,000 clones, 92% of them singletons. This clonotype was obtained from a female donor in good health, enrolled as a control in a pregnancy study. The sequencing used peripheral blood, collected in the second trimester of pregnancy. V and J are TRBV6-1 and TRBJ2-5; 8 bases align to TRBD2. The CDR3: CASVFSGSQTQYF. The CDR3 region has the DNA TGTGCCAGCGTATTCAGCGGGAGCCAGACCCAGTACTTC.